The rows below give T cell receptor beta chains drawn from one sample of a study of blood T cell repertoires in COVID-19. TCRdb's copy holds only in-frame clones and misses some; the assay was immunoSEQ multiplex PCR. The table lists about 260,000 clones, over 70% of them singletons. Sequencing was done on a sample of peripheral blood. The receptors were gathered from a woman aged 40 to 50 who had recovered from COVID-19. Each CDR3 is given with its conserved first and last residue. D genes are given only for firm matches. The listing skips clone size in some rows; elsewhere it reads once, few, many or a size class.

D gene	V gene	J gene	clone size	CDR3 DNA	CDR3 protein
TRBD1	TRBV28	TRBJ1-5	-	TGTGCCAGCAGTGAAACCGGGACAGACCATCAGCCCCAGCATTTT	CASSETGTDHQPQHF
-	TRBV6-5	TRBJ1-1	-	TGTGCCAGCAGCCACCGAACAGCGAACACTGAAGCTTTCTTT	CASSHRTANTEAFF
-	TRBV9	TRBJ1-1	-	TGTGCCAGCAGCGTAGGGACAGACCGGAACACTGAAGCTTTCTTT	CASSVGTDRNTEAFF
-	TRBV6-5	TRBJ1-2	-	TGTGCCAGCAGTTACGGTACAGCCAACTATGGCTACACCTTC	CASSYGTANYGYTF
-	TRBV5-1	TRBJ1-2	-	TGCGCCAGCAGCTTCACCGGGGTGGGCTACACCTTC	CASSFTGVGYTF
-	TRBV19	TRBJ1-2	-	TGTGCCAGTACCGCCGACGGGAGAGCTCGAGGCTACACCTTC	CASTADGRARGYTF
TRBD2	TRBV9	TRBJ2-3	-	TGTGCCAGCAGCCCGTTAGCGGGGGGCGGGGCAGATACGCAGTATTTT	CASSPLAGGGADTQYF
-	TRBV27	TRBJ1-1	-	TGTGCCAGCAGTACCGGGACACTTGAAGCTTTCTTT	CASSTGTLEAFF
-	TRBV9	TRBJ2-1	-	TGTGCCAGCAGCGTAGTGCCTGCCCCCAACAACAATGAGCAGTTCTTC	CASSVVPAPNNNEQFF
TRBD1	TRBV10-3	TRBJ2-1	-	TGTGCCATCAGTGAGCGGACAGGGGGAAGCTCCTACAATGAGCAGTTCTTC	CAISERTGGSSYNEQFF
-	TRBV5-1	TRBJ1-1	-	TGCGCCAGCAGCTTGATAGGGGGACCGACTGAAGCTTTCTTT	CASSLIGGPTEAFF
TRBD1	TRBV19	TRBJ2-2	once	TGTGCCAGTAGTCTGCTAACGGGGGGACAGGGTTGGACCGGGGAGCTGTTTTTT	CASSLLTGGQGWTGELFF
TRBD1	TRBV9	TRBJ1-6	once	TGTGCCAGCAGCCCCCGAAGACAGGGGGGTTCACCCCTCCACTTT	CASSPRRQGGSPLHF
-	TRBV7-2	TRBJ1-5	few	TGTGCCAGCAGCTTGGGCAGGAGGAGCAATCAGCCCCAGCATTTT	CASSLGRRSNQPQHF
TRBD1	TRBV6-5	TRBJ1-2	-	TGTGCCAGCAGTCGACAGGGGGAGCGAGGCTACACCTTC	CASSRQGERGYTF
TRBD2	TRBV3-1/TRBV3-2	TRBJ2-7	-	TGTGCCAGCAGCCACCGAAGGGGGACTAGCGCATACGAGCAGTACTTC	CASSHRRGTSAYEQYF
-	TRBV5-8	TRBJ2-3	once	TGTGCCAGCAGCTTACGTGCGGATACGCAGTATTTT	CASSLRADTQYF
TRBD1	TRBV10-3	TRBJ1-5	-	TGTGCCATCAGGGACAGGGAGAATCAGCCCCAGCATTTT	CAIRDRENQPQHF
TRBD1	TRBV19	TRBJ2-7	-	TGTGCCAGTAGTATCAGGACAGGGGTCCGGTACGAGCAGTACTTC	CASSIRTGVRYEQYF
TRBD1	TRBV29-1	TRBJ1-1	-	TGCAGCGCCCGGGGGGGACAGGGGAGAGGAGCTTTCTTT	CSARGGQGRGAFF
-	TRBV18	TRBJ1-2	once	TGTGCCAGCTCACCTGAGGAGCGCGGACAGACACCACTATGGCTAGGCACCTTC	CASSPEERGQTPLWLGTF
-	TRBV5-1	TRBJ2-7	few	TGCGCCAGCAGCTGGACAGCCCCGAACTACGAGCAGTACTTC	CASSWTAPNYEQYF
-	TRBV5-1	TRBJ1-2	-	TGCGCCAGCAGCCCTGAACTCTATGGCTACACCTTC	CASSPELYGYTF
TRBD1	TRBV5-1	TRBJ2-2	once	TGCGCCAGCAGCTTGGCCGGGAGACAGGGGGCGACCGGGGAGCTGTTTTTT	CASSLAGRQGATGELFF
-	TRBV12-5	TRBJ2-2	-	TGTGCTAGTGGCCAGGGCCTCACCACCGGGGAGCTGTTTTTT	CASGQGLTTGELFF
-	TRBV30	TRBJ2-7	once	TGTGCCTGGAGCCCCGGGGAGGTGCAGTACTTC	CAWSPGEVQYF
-	TRBV11-2	TRBJ2-5	-	TGTGCCAGCAGCTCCATCTGGGCGGCAGGGGAGACCCAGTACTTC	CASSSIWAAGETQYF
TRBD2	TRBV30	TRBJ2-5	once	TGTGCCTGGGGGCTCGGGGGGAACCAAGAGACCCAGTACTTC	CAWGLGGNQETQYF
-	TRBV6-1	TRBJ2-1	-	TGTGCCAGCAGTGCACAGGGCGGGGGCTCCTACAATGAGCAGTTCTTC	CASSAQGGGSYNEQFF
-	TRBV5-6	TRBJ1-1	-	TGTGCCAGCAGCGACCTGACAGCTTCCAATGAAGCTTTCTTT	CASSDLTASNEAFF
TRBD2	TRBV7-9	TRBJ2-5	-	TGTGCCAGACAGCAAAGCGGGGAAGAGACCCAGTACTTC	CARQQSGEETQYF
-	TRBV30	TRBJ2-2	-	TGTGCCTGGAGAGGAGGGGGGGACACCGGGGAGCTGTTTTTT	CAWRGGGDTGELFF
-	TRBV19	TRBJ2-3	-	TGTGCCAGTATGGGACTGAACCGCGGCACAGATACGCAGTATTTT	CASMGLNRGTDTQYF
TRBD1	TRBV6-5	TRBJ1-5	-	TGTGCCAGCAGGGACCGGACAGGGAATCAGCCCCAGCATTTT	CASRDRTGNQPQHF
TRBD2	TRBV4-3	TRBJ2-7	-	TGCGCCAGCAGCCCTCACATCGGGACTACCCTCTACGAGCAGTACTTC	CASSPHIGTTLYEQYF
TRBD1	TRBV3-1/TRBV3-2	TRBJ1-1	few	TGTGCCAGCAGCCAATCCAGGGGGACTGAAGCTTTCTTT	CASSQSRGTEAFF
-	TRBV7-8	TRBJ1-6	-	TGTGCCAGCAGCTTAGTAGGAGGAAATTCACCCCTCCACTTT	CASSLVGGNSPLHF
-	TRBV5-6	TRBJ1-2	-	TGTGCCAGCAGTCTACAGAGTTCTAACTATGGCTACACCTTC	CASSLQSSNYGYTF
-	TRBV7-2	TRBJ1-2	-	TGTGCCAGCAGCTCCCGGGGTCTGCTCTATGGCTACACCTTC	CASSSRGLLYGYTF
-	TRBV7-2	TRBJ2-5	-	TGTGCCAGCAGCTTCGGTGAATTATCGGGGATGAAAGAGACCCAGTACTTC	CASSFGELSGMKETQYF
-	TRBV11-3	TRBJ1-1	-	TGTGCCAGCAGCTTAGTGGGAGATACTGAAGCTTTCTTT	CASSLVGDTEAFF
TRBD1	TRBV5-1	TRBJ2-3	-	TGCGCCAGCAGAAGACAGGGGTGGTCCACAGATACGCAGTATTTT	CASRRQGWSTDTQYF
-	TRBV7-9	TRBJ1-1	-	TGTGCCAGCAGAAACAAAGTACTGAACACTGAAGCTTTCTTT	CASRNKVLNTEAFF
TRBD1	TRBV3-1/TRBV3-2	TRBJ1-2	-	TGTGCCAGCAGCCATGATGCCGGGACAGGGTCTGGCTACACCTTC	CASSHDAGTGSGYTF
TRBD1	TRBV5-5	TRBJ1-2	-	TGTGCCAGCAGCCCGGGACAGGGGGACTATGGCTACACCTTC	CASSPGQGDYGYTF
TRBD1	TRBV6-1	TRBJ2-7	-	TGTGCCAGCAGTGACCTCCCCGGGACAGGGGCCCACGAGCAGTACTTC	CASSDLPGTGAHEQYF
TRBD1	TRBV30	TRBJ1-6	-	TGTGCCTGGAGTGTGACAGGGGTAGGAACTAATTCACCCCTCCACTTT	CAWSVTGVGTNSPLHF
-	TRBV20-1	TRBJ1-2	-	TGCAGTGGATTATGGTCCGGGGGTTACACCTTC	CSGLWSGGYTF
-	TRBV7-9	TRBJ1-2	few	TGTGCCAGCAGCTACTGGACGGGGGGCGGCGATGGCTACACCTTC	CASSYWTGGGDGYTF
-	TRBV5-1	TRBJ2-2	-	TGCGCCAGCGGGTTGGACTCCAACACCGGGGAGCTGTTTTTT	CASGLDSNTGELFF
-	TRBV10-3	TRBJ2-7	-	TGTGCCATCAGCGAGGCCTACTCACGAGGCGACGAGCAGTACTTC	CAISEAYSRGDEQYF
-	TRBV7-2	TRBJ2-1	once	TGTGCCAGCAGCTTAGATTCTAGGTTGGAGCAGTTCTTC	CASSLDSRLEQFF
TRBD1	TRBV14	TRBJ2-1	-	TGTGCCAGCAGCCAAGGGGACAGGCATATGTTCTTC	CASSQGDRHMFF
TRBD1	TRBV5-1	TRBJ1-1	-	TGCGCCAGCAGCTCTGGGACAGGGGGGAGCACTGAAGCTTTCTTT	CASSSGTGGSTEAFF